The table lists the clone carrying this T cell receptor (beta chain) with a few counts. What it recognizes is unknown. TCRdb redid the calling of the 5' RACE reads with MiXCR, one entry per CDR3 protein. The data contain about 630,000 distinct CDR3 sequences, roughly 12% of them singletons. The CDR3 sequence is 10 residues long. Trimming removed 5 bases from V and 6 bases from J, with 5 bases in between. Looked up from germline, CDR1 is MGHDK and CDR2 is SYGVNS. These data belong to a study of T cells after yellow fever vaccination. As for the study in general: In the case of low-cell-number fractions, SMART-Seq v4 Ultra Low Input was used for preparation.

Study conclusions and caveats: From the bulk population, abundant clonotypes could contaminate and appear within FACS-sorted repertoires. Weaker overall, the secondary response nonetheless peaked faster (day 5 versus 15).

The sequence derives from a man aged 25-40 years who received the YFV17D yellow fever vaccine. Specimen: PBMCs, collected on the day of the yellow fever booster vaccination. The rearrangement links TRBV25-1 to TRBJ2-7; D gene unclear. The CDR3 bases are TGTGCCAGCAGTCCGGTCGAGCAGTACTTC. It codes for CASSPVEQYF.